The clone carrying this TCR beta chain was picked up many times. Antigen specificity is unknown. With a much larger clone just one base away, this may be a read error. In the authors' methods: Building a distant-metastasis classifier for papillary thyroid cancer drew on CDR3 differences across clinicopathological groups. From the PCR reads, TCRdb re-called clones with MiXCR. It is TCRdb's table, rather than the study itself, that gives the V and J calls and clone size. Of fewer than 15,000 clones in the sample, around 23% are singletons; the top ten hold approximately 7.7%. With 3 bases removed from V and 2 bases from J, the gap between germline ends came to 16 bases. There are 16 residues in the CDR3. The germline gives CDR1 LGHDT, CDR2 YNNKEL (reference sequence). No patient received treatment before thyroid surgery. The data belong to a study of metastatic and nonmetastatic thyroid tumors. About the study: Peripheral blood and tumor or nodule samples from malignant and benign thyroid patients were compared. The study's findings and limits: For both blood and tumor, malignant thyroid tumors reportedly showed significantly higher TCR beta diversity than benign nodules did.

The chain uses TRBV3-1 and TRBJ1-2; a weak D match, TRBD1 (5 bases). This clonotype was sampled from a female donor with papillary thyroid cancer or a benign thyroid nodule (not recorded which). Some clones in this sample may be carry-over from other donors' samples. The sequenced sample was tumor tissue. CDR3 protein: CASSHGGAGGNYGYTF. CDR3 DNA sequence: TGTGCCAGCAGCCACGGCGGGGCGGGGGGAAACTATGGCTACACCTTC.